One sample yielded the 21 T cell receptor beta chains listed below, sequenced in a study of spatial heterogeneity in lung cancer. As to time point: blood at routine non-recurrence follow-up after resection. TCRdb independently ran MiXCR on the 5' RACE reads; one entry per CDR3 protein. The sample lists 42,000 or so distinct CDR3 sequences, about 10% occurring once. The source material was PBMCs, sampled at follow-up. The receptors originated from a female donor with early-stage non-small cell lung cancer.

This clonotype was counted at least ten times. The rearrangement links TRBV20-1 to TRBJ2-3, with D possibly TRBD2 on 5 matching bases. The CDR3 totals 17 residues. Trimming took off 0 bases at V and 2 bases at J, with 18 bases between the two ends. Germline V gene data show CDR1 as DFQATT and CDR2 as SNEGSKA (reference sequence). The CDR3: CSARDGERSGYTDTQYF. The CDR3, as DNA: TGCAGTGCTAGAGACGGCGAGCGGTCGGGGTACACAGATACGCAGTATTTT.

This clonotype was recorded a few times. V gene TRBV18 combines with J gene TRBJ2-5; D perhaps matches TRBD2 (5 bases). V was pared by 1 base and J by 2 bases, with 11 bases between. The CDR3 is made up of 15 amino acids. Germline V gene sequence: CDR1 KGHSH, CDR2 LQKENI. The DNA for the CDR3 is TGTGCCAGCTCACCACGGGAGACGGCACAAGAGACCCAGTACTTC. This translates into CASSPRETAQETQYF.

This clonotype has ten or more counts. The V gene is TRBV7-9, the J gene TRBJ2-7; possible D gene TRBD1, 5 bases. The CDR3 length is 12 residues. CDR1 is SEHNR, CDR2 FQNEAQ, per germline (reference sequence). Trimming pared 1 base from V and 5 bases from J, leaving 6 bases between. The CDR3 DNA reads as TGTGCCAGCAGCTTAGTCAGGGACGAGCAGTACTTC. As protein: CASSLVRDEQYF.

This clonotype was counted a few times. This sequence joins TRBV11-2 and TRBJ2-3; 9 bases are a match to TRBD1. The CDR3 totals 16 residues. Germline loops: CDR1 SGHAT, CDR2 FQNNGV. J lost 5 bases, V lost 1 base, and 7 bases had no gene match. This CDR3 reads CASSLGWGQGLDTQYF. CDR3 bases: TGTGCCAGCAGCTTAGGTTGGGGACAGGGTCTAGATACGCAGTATTTT.

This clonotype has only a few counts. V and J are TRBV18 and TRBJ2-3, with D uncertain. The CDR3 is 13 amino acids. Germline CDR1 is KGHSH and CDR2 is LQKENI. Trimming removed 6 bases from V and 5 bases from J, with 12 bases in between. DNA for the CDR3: TGTGCCAGCTCCCCGTCCCATGGAGATACGCAGTATTTT. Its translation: CASSPSHGDTQYF.

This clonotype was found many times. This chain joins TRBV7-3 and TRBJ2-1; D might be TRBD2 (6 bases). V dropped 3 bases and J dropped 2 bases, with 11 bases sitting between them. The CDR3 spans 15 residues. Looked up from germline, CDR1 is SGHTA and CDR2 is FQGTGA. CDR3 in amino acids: CASSLEGGAYNEQFF. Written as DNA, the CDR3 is TGTGCCAGCAGCTTGGAGGGTGGGGCCTACAATGAGCAGTTCTTC.

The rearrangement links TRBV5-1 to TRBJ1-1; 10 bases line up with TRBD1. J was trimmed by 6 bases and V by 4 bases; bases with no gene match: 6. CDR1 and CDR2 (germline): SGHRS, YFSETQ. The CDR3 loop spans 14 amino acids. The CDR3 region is CASSPGQGMAEAFF. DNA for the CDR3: TGCGCCAGCAGCCCGGGACAGGGGATGGCTGAAGCTTTCTTT. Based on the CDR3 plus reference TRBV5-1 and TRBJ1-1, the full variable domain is KAGVTQTPRYLIKTRGQQVTLSCSPISGHRSVSWYQQTPGQGLQFLFEYFSETQRNKGNFPGRFSGRQFSNSRSEMNVSTLELGDSALYLCASSPGQGMAEAFFGQGTRLTVV.

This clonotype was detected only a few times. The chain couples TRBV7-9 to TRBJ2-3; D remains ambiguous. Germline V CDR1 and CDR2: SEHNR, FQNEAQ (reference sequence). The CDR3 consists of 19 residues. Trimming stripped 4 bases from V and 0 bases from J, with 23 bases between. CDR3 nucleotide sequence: TGTGCCAGCAGCTCTTTAACTTCCTGGCCGGCCTCTAGCACAGATACGCAGTATTTT. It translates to CASSSLTSWPASSTDTQYF.

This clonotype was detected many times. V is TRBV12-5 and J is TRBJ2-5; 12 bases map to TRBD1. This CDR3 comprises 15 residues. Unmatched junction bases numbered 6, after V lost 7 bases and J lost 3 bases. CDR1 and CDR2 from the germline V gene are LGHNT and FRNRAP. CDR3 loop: CASAGDRGQEETQYF. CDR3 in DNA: TGTGCTAGTGCCGGGGACAGGGGGCAGGAAGAGACCCAGTACTTC.

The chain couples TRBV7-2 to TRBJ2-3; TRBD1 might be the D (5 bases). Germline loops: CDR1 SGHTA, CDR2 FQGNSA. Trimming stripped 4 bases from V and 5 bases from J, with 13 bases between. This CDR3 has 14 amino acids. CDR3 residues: CASSSPPGQDTQYF. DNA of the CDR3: TGTGCCAGCAGCTCCCCTCCAGGGCAAGATACGCAGTATTTT. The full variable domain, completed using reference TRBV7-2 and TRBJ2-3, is GAGVSQSPSNKVTEKGKDVELRCDPISGHTALYWYRQSLGQGLEFLIYFQGNSAPDKSGLPSDRFSAERTGGSVSTLTIQRTQQEDSAVYLCASSSPPGQDTQYFGPGTRLTVL.

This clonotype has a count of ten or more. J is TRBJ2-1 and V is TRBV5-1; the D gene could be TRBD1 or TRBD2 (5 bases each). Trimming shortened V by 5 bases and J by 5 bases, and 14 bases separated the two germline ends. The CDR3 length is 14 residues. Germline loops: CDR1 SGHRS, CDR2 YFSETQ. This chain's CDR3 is CASRSGTYDNEQFF. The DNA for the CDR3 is TGCGCCAGCAGGTCCGGGACCTACGACAATGAGCAGTTCTTC.

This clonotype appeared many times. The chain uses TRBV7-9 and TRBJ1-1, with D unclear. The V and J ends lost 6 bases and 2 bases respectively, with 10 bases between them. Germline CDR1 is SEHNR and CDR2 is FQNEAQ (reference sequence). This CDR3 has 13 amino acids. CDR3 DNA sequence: TGTGCCAGCAGGTTTTCGCCAAACACTGAAGCTTTCTTT. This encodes CASRFSPNTEAFF.

In DNA form, the CDR3 reads TGTGCCAGCAGCCCCCGGCGGGGACAGGGATCAACCGGGGAGCTGTTTTTT. It specifies CASSPRRGQGSTGELFF. This sequence joins TRBV7-9 and TRBJ2-2, with 9 bases aligning to TRBD1. This CDR3 is 17 amino acids long. Germline-derived CDR1 and CDR2 are SEHNR and FQNEAQ (reference sequence). The J segment lost 5 bases and the V segment lost 5 bases, leaving 12 bases of the junction unmatched.

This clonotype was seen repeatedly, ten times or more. This CDR3 reads CASSLAAVEQYF. The CDR3 nucleotides are TGTGCCAGCAGCTTAGCAGCAGTCGAGCAGTACTTC. The V and J genes are TRBV7-2 and TRBJ2-7, with D unresolved. Trimming cost V 0 bases and J 6 bases, with 6 bases left between them. Germline V gene data show CDR1 as SGHTA and CDR2 as FQGNSA. CDR3 size: 12 residues.

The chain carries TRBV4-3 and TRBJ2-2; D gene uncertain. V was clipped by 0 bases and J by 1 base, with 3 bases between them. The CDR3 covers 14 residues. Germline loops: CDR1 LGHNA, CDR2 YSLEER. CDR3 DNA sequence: TGCGCCAGCAGCCAAGATCGGAACACCGGGGAGCTGTTTTTT. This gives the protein CASSQDRNTGELFF.

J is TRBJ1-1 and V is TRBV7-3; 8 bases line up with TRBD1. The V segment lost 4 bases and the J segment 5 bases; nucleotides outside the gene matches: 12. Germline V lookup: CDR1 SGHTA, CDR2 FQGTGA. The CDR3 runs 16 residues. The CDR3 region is CASSSSSFQGATEAFF. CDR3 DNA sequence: TGTGCCAGCAGCTCCTCCTCATTCCAGGGGGCGACTGAAGCTTTCTTT.

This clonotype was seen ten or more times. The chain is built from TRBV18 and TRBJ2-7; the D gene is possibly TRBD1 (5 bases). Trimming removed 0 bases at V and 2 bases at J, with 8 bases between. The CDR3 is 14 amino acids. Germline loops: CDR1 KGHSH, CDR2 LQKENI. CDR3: CASSPPKGTYEQYF. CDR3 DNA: TGTGCCAGCTCACCACCGAAGGGGACCTACGAGCAGTACTTC.

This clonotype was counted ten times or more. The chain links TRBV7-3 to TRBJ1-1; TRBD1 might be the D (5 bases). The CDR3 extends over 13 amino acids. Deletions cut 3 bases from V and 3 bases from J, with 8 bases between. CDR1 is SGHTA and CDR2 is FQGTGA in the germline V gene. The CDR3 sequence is CASSFGGDTEAFF. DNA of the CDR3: TGTGCCAGCAGCTTTGGAGGGGACACTGAAGCTTTCTTT.

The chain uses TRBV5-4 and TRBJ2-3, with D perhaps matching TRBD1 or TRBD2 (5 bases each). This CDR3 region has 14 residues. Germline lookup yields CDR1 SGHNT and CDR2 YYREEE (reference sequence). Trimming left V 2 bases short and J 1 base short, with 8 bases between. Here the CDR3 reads CASSFGTRTDTQYF. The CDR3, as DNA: TGTGCCAGCAGCTTCGGGACGCGCACAGATACGCAGTATTTT.

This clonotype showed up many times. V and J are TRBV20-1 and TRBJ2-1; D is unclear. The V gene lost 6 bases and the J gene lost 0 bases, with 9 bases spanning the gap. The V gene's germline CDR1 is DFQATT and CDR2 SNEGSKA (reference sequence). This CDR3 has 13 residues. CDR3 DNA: TGCAGTGCCCCGGGTCTCTCCTACAATGAGCAGTTCTTC. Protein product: CSAPGLSYNEQFF.

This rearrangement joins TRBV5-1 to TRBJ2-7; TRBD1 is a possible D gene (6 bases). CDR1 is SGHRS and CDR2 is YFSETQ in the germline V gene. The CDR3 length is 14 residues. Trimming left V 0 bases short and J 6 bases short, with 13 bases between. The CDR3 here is CASSLGTGNLEQYF. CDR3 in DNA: TGCGCCAGCAGCTTGGGAACAGGGAATCTCGAGCAGTACTTC.